This T cell receptor beta chain emerged from a study of blood T cell repertoires in COVID-19 (dated by TCRdb to the early 2020s). Concerning the study at large: Collaborator samples came from the United States, Italy and Spain and covered acute and convalescent phases of COVID-19. The material from the prospective study consisted of cDNA or gDNA derived from T cells, B-cell-depleted T cells, or PBMCs. The dataset comprised deeply sampled blood TCRbeta repertoires from subjects exposed to, actively infected with, or recovered from COVID-19. The repertoires were made available in a free public database intended to serve as a resource for research on the immune response to SARS-CoV-2. Samples came from the ongoing ImmuneRACE study (first 160 participants) plus 1,254 subjects from 6 global collaborators. Sample metadata almost always included a de-identified subject ID, COVID-19 status, age in years and sex. Where HLA class I and class II types were available, the types were taken from metadata supplied by the sample provider, not from assay-based typing. Study-wide conclusions, independent of this receptor: The amount of clinical and demographic metadata varied by source and participant and was provided uncurated.

As concerns this clone: The target of this receptor is not known. No much larger clone is present one base from it, and per-base qualities are unavailable.

TCRbeta CDR3 regions were amplified from genomic DNA by means of the immunoSEQ Assay, a bias-controlled multiplex PCR. On the study's bioinformatics: Within the assay, amplification of reference gene primers was used to estimate how many nucleated cells each sample contained. Sequence reads were collapsed and filtered to measure the absolute abundance of every unique TCRbeta CDR3 rearrangement. Productive Simpson clonality was computed per sample as the square root of Simpson's diversity index over productive rearrangements. Not all clones reach the TCRdb copy of this immuneACCESS table, which keeps in-frame sequences only. Checked studies attribute under half of the gap to unresolved V genes and leave the rest unexplained. The DNA gave D and trimming, while V, J and clone size come from that table. This sample has roughly 190,000 clones in its table, and about 86% of those were observed once. 11% of the sample goes to the ten largest clones.

One collaborating source in Seattle enrolled patients during active infection and followed them longitudinally through the course of disease. Whole blood was collected in K2EDTA tubes by collaborating institutions according to the institutions' own protocols. For TCRbeta analysis, collaborator samples were shipped as frozen whole blood, as isolated PBMCs, or as DNA extracted from either sample type. Sequenced input: peripheral blood. The TCR comes from a woman aged 55-69 years with COVID-19, enrolled during active disease.

The DNA sequence is as follows: TGTGCCAGTAGTATTCCCAGGGCCTCAAGCAATCAGCCCCAGCATTTT. Translated, it gives CASSIPRASSNQPQHF. The V gene is TRBV19 and the J gene is TRBJ1-5, with TRBD1 as a weak D call on 5 bases. Cut back by 3 bases and 1 base, the V and J ends lie 13 bases apart. CDR1 LNHDA and CDR2 SQIVND are derived from the germline V gene (reference sequence). From its cysteine to its phenylalanine, the CDR3 spans 16 amino acids. Here the CDR3 DNA is all that survives: 48 bases in frame from base 1.